This T cell receptor (beta chain) was documented in a study of CD8 T cells in ankylosing spondylitis. Note on this clonotype: As yet, its antigen is unknown.

For TCR beta, libraries came from quantitative 5'-RACE with molecular barcodes. TCRdb ran MiXCR on the 5' RACE reads and lists one entry per CDR3 protein. The table includes about 160,000 distinct CDR3 sequences, about 17% detected once. Study-wide results and limits: The study looked at matched synovial fluid samples from ankylosing spondylitis patients. Disease-linked clones were reported to be significantly enriched there. Reports of some motif variants in reactive arthritis synovial fluid and blood predate this one.

The CDR3 runs 15 residues. The germline V gene has CDR1 MDHEN and CDR2 SYDVKM. V was cut by 5 bases and J by 3 bases, with 14 bases left in between. The rearrangement joins TRBV28 to TRBJ1-5; no reliable D call. This sequence was found in a male donor with ankylosing spondylitis or in good health (not recorded which). The sequencing sample was made of blood, either unsorted or a sorted T cell fraction (not recorded which). For the CDR3, the DNA is TGTGCCAGCAGTCTGGAGTGGAGAAACAATCAGCCCCAGCATTTT. Translated, it gives CASSLEWRNNQPQHF.